The 24 T cell receptor beta chains below all came from one sample that was sequenced in a study of blood T cell repertoires in COVID-19. Method: immunoSEQ multiplex PCR; TCRdb's copy keeps in-frame clones and lacks some. Here the sample spans more than 300,000 clones, around 84% being singletons. The sequenced sample consisted of PBMCs or T cells enriched from blood (not recorded which). All receptors come from a woman between 18 and 29 years old who had recovered from COVID-19.

The chain carries TRBV3-1 (or the pseudogene TRBV3-2) and TRBJ2-1; D call uncertain. The CDR3 loop spans 14 amino acids. Germline V CDR1 and CDR2: LGHDT, YNNKEL (reference sequence). V was trimmed by 1 base and J by 10 bases, leaving 14 bases between them. The CDR3 DNA is TGTGCCAGCAGCCAAGGGTCCCCAGGAATCGAGCAGTTCTTC. Translated, it gives CASSQGSPGIEQFF.

This clone was observed a single time. The chain combines TRBV19 with TRBJ2-1; 8 bases fit TRBD2. The CDR3 has 14 amino acids. CDR1 and CDR2 from the germline V gene are LNHDA and SQIVND (reference sequence). V lost 1 base, J lost 5 bases, and 1 base stayed unmatched. Here the CDR3 reads CASSIAGLDNEQFF. CDR3 sequence (DNA): TGTGCCAGTAGTATAGCGGGACTAGACAATGAGCAGTTCTTC.

The chain joins TRBV5-1 to TRBJ2-7; 9 positions agree with TRBD1. V was pared by 0 bases and J by 2 bases, with 6 bases of the junction left unmatched. The CDR3 length is 16 residues. The germline V gene has CDR1 SGHRS and CDR2 YFSETQ. The CDR3 loop is CASSLDPGQGAYEQYF. The CDR3 DNA is TGCGCCAGCAGCTTGGATCCGGGACAGGGTGCCTACGAGCAGTACTTC.

V and J are TRBV27 and TRBJ1-2; 8 nucleotides agree with TRBD1. Germline trimming cut 5 bases from V and 8 bases from J; bases unmatched to any gene: 10. Germline V gene sequence: CDR1 MNHEY, CDR2 SMNVEV (reference sequence). There are 14 residues in the CDR3. CDR3 DNA: TGTGCCAGCAGTCCCGACAGGGGAGTTGAGGGCTACACCTTC. It specifies CASSPDRGVEGYTF.

The chain uses TRBV10-3 and TRBJ2-2; perhaps TRBD1 as D (5 bases). The CDR3 has 17 residues. CDR1 ENHRY and CDR2 SYGVKD come from the germline V gene. The V end lost 2 bases, the J end lost 0 bases, and 13 bases lay between the germline ends. The CDR3 sequence is CAISERTGGTNTGELFF. CDR3 bases: TGTGCCATCAGTGAGAGAACAGGCGGCACGAACACCGGGGAGCTGTTTTTT.

The chain couples TRBV5-6 to TRBJ2-7, with TRBD1 as a possible D gene (5 bases). V lost 4 bases and J lost 2, with 16 bases in between. In germline, CDR1 is SGHDT, CDR2 YYEEEE. The length of the CDR3 is 15 residues. CDR3 protein: CASSPAGAATYEQYF. CDR3 nucleotides: TGTGCCAGCAGCCCTGCTGGGGCTGCTACCTACGAGCAGTACTTC.

The CDR3 bases are TGTGCCAGCAGAGTAAGGGGCGCCGGGGAGCAGTACTTC. Encoded protein: CASRVRGAGEQYF. V usage is TRBV28 and J usage is TRBJ2-7, with TRBD1 as a possible D gene (5 bases). Germline loops: CDR1 MDHEN, CDR2 SYDVKM. The CDR3 is 13 residues long. Trimming pared 6 bases from V and 7 bases from J, leaving 16 bases between.

The chain uses TRBV9 and TRBJ2-1, with a tentative D call TRBD1 (5 bases). With 3 bases removed from V and 7 bases from J, the gap between germline ends came to 8 bases. The CDR3 is made up of 12 amino acids. CDR1 is SGDLS and CDR2 is YYNGEE in the germline V gene. The CDR3 region has the DNA TGTGCCAGCAGCGGCAGGGAAAATGAGCAGTTCTTC. It codes for CASSGRENEQFF.

V gene TRBV14 combines with J gene TRBJ2-2, with a tentative D call TRBD2 (6 bases). The germline V gene has CDR1 SGHDN and CDR2 FVKESK. CDR3 length: 18 residues. Between the trimmed V and J ends, which lost 3 bases and 3 bases, there was a span of 20 bases. The CDR3 nucleotides read TGTGCCAGCAGCCATACAAGCGGTTGGGGACTCTACACCGGGGAGCTGTTTTTT. Residues: CASSHTSGWGLYTGELFF.

The CDR3 spells CASSVIGGVGELFF. CDR3 DNA sequence: TGTGCCAGCAGCGTTATAGGGGGGGTCGGGGAGCTGTTTTTT. V usage is TRBV27 and J usage is TRBJ2-2; tentative D call: TRBD2 (7 bases). The V end was cut by 6 bases, the J end by 7 bases, with 15 bases between. The CDR3 loop spans 14 amino acids. Germline V gene lookup returns CDR1 MNHEY and CDR2 SMNVEV (reference sequence).

V usage is TRBV6-4 and J usage is TRBJ1-2, with D possibly TRBD1 on 5 matching bases. Germline values: CDR1 MRHNA, CDR2 SNTAGT. There are 13 residues in the CDR3. Trimming shortened V by 0 bases and J by 7 bases, and 9 bases separated the two germline ends. This chain's CDR3 is CASSDSSQGGYTF. As DNA, the CDR3 is TGTGCCAGCAGTGACTCGAGTCAGGGTGGCTACACCTTC.

This chain links TRBV28 with TRBJ1-5, with 8 nucleotides matching TRBD1. The CDR3 covers 15 residues. Unmatched junction bases numbered 9, after V lost 3 bases and J lost 8 bases. Germline V gene lookup returns CDR1 MDHEN and CDR2 SYDVKM. The CDR3 spells CASSFPPAGGEPQHF. The CDR3, as DNA: TGTGCCAGCAGTTTTCCCCCCGCAGGGGGCGAGCCCCAGCATTTT.

This clone came up a few times. The gene calls are TRBV28 and TRBJ1-2; D remains ambiguous. In germline, CDR1 is MDHEN, CDR2 SYDVKM. This CDR3 is 14 amino acids long. The V end lost 8 bases, the J end lost 2 bases, and 15 bases lay between the germline ends. CDR3 DNA: TGTGCCAGCCGTCTGAGTTACCGAAACTATGGCTACACCTTC. Its protein product is CASRLSYRNYGYTF.

This rearrangement joins TRBV2 to TRBJ1-5, with D perhaps matching TRBD1 (6 bases). CDR1 and CDR2 from the germline V gene are SNHLY and FYNNEI. Trimming removed 3 bases from V and 3 bases from J, with 15 bases in between. The CDR3 consists of 16 residues. CDR3 sequence reads: CASSDGRGLLNQPQHF. CDR3 DNA: TGTGCCAGCAGTGATGGCAGGGGCCTACTCAATCAGCCCCAGCATTTT.

This clone was detected only once. The chain employs TRBV27 and TRBJ2-7; 12 bases match TRBD2. V dropped 6 bases and J dropped 7; count of bases not matched to a gene: 10. CDR1 is MNHEY, CDR2 SMNVEV, per germline (reference sequence). CDR3 length: 15 amino acids. This CDR3 reads CASSSASGGAQEQYF. The CDR3 DNA is TGTGCCAGCAGCTCCGCTAGCGGGGGGGCTCAGGAGCAGTACTTC.

The chain recombines TRBV11-2 with TRBJ2-7, with D perhaps TRBD2 (5 bases). The V gene lost 1 base and the J gene lost 2 bases, with 12 bases spanning the gap. The CDR3 consists of 15 residues. Germline-derived CDR1 and CDR2 are SGHAT and FQNNGV. CDR3 nucleotides: TGTGCCAGCAGCTTAGCCCGGACCGGGGCCTACGAGCAGTACTTC. This codes for CASSLARTGAYEQYF.

The genes are TRBV21-1 and TRBJ2-7; TRBD1, the table's D call, lacks a check against the DNA. TRBV21-1 is listed as a pseudogene. This CDR3 spans 14 amino acids. CDR3 residues: CASSKPRGRDEQYF. As DNA, the CDR3 is TGTGCCAGCAGCAAGCCCAGGGGAAGGGACGAGCAGTACTTC.

The chain employs TRBV2 and TRBJ2-4; TRBD2 aligns across 7 bases. CDR1 and CDR2 (germline): SNHLY, FYNNEI. Trimming at V came to 4 bases and at J to 0 bases, leaving 3 bases not matched to a gene. The length of the CDR3 is 15 residues. The CDR3 region has the DNA TGTGCCAGCAGTGGACTAGCCCTAGCCAAAAACATTCAGTACTTC. It codes for CASSGLALAKNIQYF.

The chain couples TRBV6-5 to TRBJ2-3; 8 bases line up with TRBD2. Losses at the gene ends were 6 bases for V and 6 bases for J; bases not matched to a gene: 8. CDR1 is MNHEY and CDR2 is SVGAGI in the germline V gene. The CDR3 spans 14 residues. For the CDR3, the DNA is TGTGCCAGCAGCGTACTAGCGGATTCGGATACGCAGTATTTT. It is translated as CASSVLADSDTQYF.

The V call is TRBV2, the J call TRBJ1-5; D is perhaps TRBD1 (6 bases). The V gene's germline CDR1 is SNHLY and CDR2 FYNNEI. Trimming shortened V by 1 base and J by 7 bases, and 8 bases separated the two germline ends. This CDR3 contains 13 residues. The CDR3 coding sequence is TGTGCCAGCAGTGAAGATGGGGGCCAGCCCCAGCATTTT. It yields the protein CASSEDGGQPQHF. Full variable domain (missing parts from reference TRBV2 and TRBJ1-5): EPEVTQTPSHQVTQMGQEVILRCVPISNHLYFYWYRQILGQKVEFLVSFYNNEISEKSEIFDDQFSVERPDGSNFTLKIRSTKLEDSAMYFCASSEDGGQPQHFGDGTRLSIL.

This sequence joins TRBV5-5 and TRBJ1-5; D is undetermined. V lost 4 bases to trimming and J lost 4 bases, with 12 bases between them. Germline loops: CDR1 SGHKS, CDR2 YYEKEE (reference sequence). CDR3 length: 14 residues. The DNA for the CDR3 is TGTGCCAGCAGCCAAACACCAGCGAATCAGCCCCAGCATTTT. Translated, it gives CASSQTPANQPQHF.

There are a few counts of this clone. The CDR3 spells CASSSIVGQGYNEQFF. CDR3 sequence (DNA): TGTGCCAGCAGTTCTATTGTGGGACAGGGATACAATGAGCAGTTCTTC. The chain combines TRBV27 with TRBJ2-1; 9 positions match TRBD1. The CDR3 loop spans 16 amino acids. V lost 4 bases and J lost 4; bases outside the gene matches: 8. Germline values: CDR1 MNHEY, CDR2 SMNVEV (reference sequence).

In this sample, this clone turned up a few times. The rearrangement joins TRBV27 to TRBJ1-1, with D possibly TRBD1 on 5 matching bases. The germline V gene encodes CDR1 MNHEY and CDR2 SMNVEV (reference sequence). Deletions cut 6 bases from V and 4 bases from J, with 18 bases between. The CDR3 is 15 amino acids. The CDR3 DNA follows: TGTGCCAGCAGAACGGGAAACCGGGGGGGCACTGAAGCTTTCTTT. This sequence encodes CASRTGNRGGTEAFF.

This chain links TRBV19 with TRBJ1-5; possibly TRBD1 for D (6 bases). This CDR3 comprises 15 residues. Trimming took off 2 bases at V and 4 bases at J, with 12 bases between the two ends. From germline, CDR1 is LNHDA and CDR2 SQIVND (reference sequence). The CDR3: CASSIMAGDNQPQHF. DNA for the CDR3: TGTGCCAGTAGTATAATGGCAGGGGATAATCAGCCCCAGCATTTT.